The TCR beta chain under discussion was sequenced for a study of cytomegalovirus exposure and HLA in healthy donors. Study background: Earlier results showed some 120 million unique TCR beta sequences derived from 150 million to 200 million T cells.

Likely unrecorded immune exposures existed in these nominally healthy donors. Concerning this clone itself: Its cognate antigen is unknown.

PCR primers comprised 60 Vbeta and 13 Jbeta primers. Method: immunoSEQ multiplex PCR; TCRdb's copy keeps in-frame clones and lacks some. The sample records 90,000 to 95,000 clones, just over 75% being singletons. V trimming: 4 bases; J trimming: 4 bases; junction bases outside the gene matches: 10. Germline assignment: CDR1 MNHEY and CDR2 SMNVEV (reference sequence). This CDR3 spans 16 amino acids. Overall study findings and caveats: The study listed roughly 160 cytomegalovirus-associated TCR beta chains.

The chain recombines TRBV27 with TRBJ2-5; 9 bases line up with TRBD1. This TCR derives from a man aged 25 to 45 in good health and CMV-seronegative. The sample comprised PBMCs. As DNA, the CDR3 is TGTGCCAGCAGTTCCCTCCTGGACAGGGGAGGAGAGACCCAGTACTTC. Protein product: CASSSLLDRGGETQYF.